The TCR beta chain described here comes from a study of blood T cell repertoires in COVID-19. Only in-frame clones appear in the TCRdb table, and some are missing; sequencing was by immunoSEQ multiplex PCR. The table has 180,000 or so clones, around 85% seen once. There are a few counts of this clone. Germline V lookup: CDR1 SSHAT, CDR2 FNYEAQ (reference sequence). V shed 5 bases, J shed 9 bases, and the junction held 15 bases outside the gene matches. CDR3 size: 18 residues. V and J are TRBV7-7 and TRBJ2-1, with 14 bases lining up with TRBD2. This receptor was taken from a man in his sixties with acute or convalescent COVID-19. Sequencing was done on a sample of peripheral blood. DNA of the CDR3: TGTGCCAGCAGCCCCGTGGGGACTAGCGGGGGAGGGCAGCGTGAGCAGTTCTTC. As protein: CASSPVGTSGGGQREQFF.